The clone carrying this T cell receptor (beta chain) showed up just a few times. This sample includes further DNA sequences coding for the same CDR3. V was cut by 4 bases and J by 0 bases, with 11 bases left in between. This CDR3 is 14 amino acids long. Germline CDR1 reads SGHRS; CDR2 reads YFSETQ. The entry originates in a study of blood T cell repertoires in COVID-19. TCRdb's copy holds only in-frame clones and misses some; the assay was immunoSEQ multiplex PCR. The table shows over 10,000 clones, with approximately 80% occurring only once. The chain recombines TRBV5-1 with TRBJ2-7; tentatively, D is TRBD2 (6 bases). This sequence was found in a human donor in a cohort sampled during active COVID-19. What was sequenced was peripheral blood. CDR3 sequence reads: CASSPGTGSYEQYF. The CDR3 DNA reads as TGCGCCAGCAGCCCCGGGACTGGCTCCTACGAGCAGTACTTC.